This TCR beta chain was sequenced for a study of T cell responses to AZD1222 COVID-19 vaccine. Study-wide background: Second-dose schedules of about 4 or about 12 weeks were combined.

V lost 10 bases, J lost 3 bases, and 12 bases lay in between. There are 13 residues in the CDR3. Concerning this clone itself: Its matching antigen is unknown.

Whole-study findings and limits: White British people made up most donors, females outnumbered males, and clonal diversity was possibly underestimated. Spike-specific TCR repertoires showed rising breadth and depth after two AZD1222 doses.

The assay was immunoSEQ multiplex PCR, and TCRdb's table has in-frame clones only and misses some. The table shows approximately 160,000 clones, with approximately 93% occurring only once. Sequencing was performed on peripheral blood, taken on day 0 of AZD1222 vaccination. V usage is TRBV12-3 or TRBV12-4 and J usage is TRBJ2-2; D ambiguous. The sequence was collected from an adult in good health. CDR3 region: CANRVLHTGELFF. Written as DNA, the CDR3 is TGTGCCAACCGAGTACTTCACACCGGGGAGCTGTTTTTT.